This T cell receptor beta chain emerged from a study of cytotoxic CD8 clonotypes in ibrutinib-treated CLL (dated by TCRdb to the early 2020s). Turning to the overall study: In this cohort, approximately 15 patients were treatment-naive and about ten were relapsed/refractory, while roughly 18 had unmutated IGHV. Cryopreserved peripheral blood mononuclear cells were obtained prior to treatment, at the time of response, and at either disease progression or sustained remission. Patients were still on ibrutinib when every remission and progressive disease sample was collected. Response samples were obtained after a median of 12 months of treatment, with a range of roughly 6 to 36 months. On average, each sample had about 250,000 productive templates and approximately 85,000 productive rearrangements. Partial responses were observed in 24 patients and complete responses in 2; after a median follow-up of 68 months, remission was maintained in approximately 14 patients and progression was observed in roughly twelve. Longitudinal samples were obtainable from 26 of the 86 participants in the trial. Broader findings and caveats from the paper: Public clonotypes were found to be uncommon and were observed to contract or remain stable during treatment; the increase in clonality was shown to reflect expansion of private clonotypes at ibrutinib response. Clonality rose at ibrutinib response, remained stable during sustained remission, and dropped back toward baseline at progression. Sustained-remission and progressing patients did not have matched sampling times, and lymph node repertoires were not examined. Baseline clonality was found to be higher than that of age-matched healthy donors and was strongly correlated with circulating CD8+ T-cell counts.

On a MiSeq, deep resolution sequencing aimed for a depth between 1 in 1 million and 1 in 200,000 T cells, with each clonotype covered 10x on average. TCR beta libraries were generated with the immunoSEQ hsTCRB Kit. Processing in the source paper ran as follows. The data were analyzed with ImmunoSEQ Analyzer and ImmunoSEQ Data Assistant, and V, D and J gene assignments followed IMGT definitions. Clonality, which ranges from 0 to 1, was calculated as one minus the normalized Shannon entropy of productive rearrangement frequencies. Public clonotype analysis was restricted to overrepresented clonotypes comprising at least 0.05% of each patient's repertoire. About a dozen age-matched healthy donor repertoires from immuneACCESS were used as controls for clonality. TCRdb holds this immuneACCESS table with in-frame rearrangements only. Some clones are missing; in checked studies, unresolved V genes explain under half, and the rest has no known cause. That table gives V, J and clone size, and the DNA gave D and trimming. Within this sample are about 45,000 clones, with under 80% of them counted one time only. The top ten clonotypes cover under 25% of the sample.

Turning to this clone: The antigen it binds to is not known. No base qualities exist here, and no much larger clone lies one base off it.

Per the publication, the time point label means: approximately 25 months on ibrutinib. For TCR beta library preparation, 1.5 to 2 micrograms of genomic DNA was extracted from cryopreserved PBMCs. Longitudinal blood samples from CLL patients receiving ibrutinib monotherapy were subjected to high-throughput TCR beta sequencing. The patients took part in an open-label, single-center phase 2 trial of ibrutinib monotherapy. The CDR3 sequence holds 14 residues, the cysteine and phenylalanine included. Only the CDR3 DNA stays, 42 bases, in frame from base 1. CDR1 is given as SGHKS and CDR2 as YYEKEE, both from the germline V gene (reference sequence). V and J are truncated by 4 bases and 2 bases respectively, leaving an intervening sequence of 11 bases.

The receptor was isolated from a human donor with chronic lymphocytic leukemia. Recombination joined TRBV5-5 with TRBJ2-3; tentative D gene TRBD2, with 6 bases matching. Sequencing used PBMCs, obtained after 24 months of ibrutinib treatment. The DNA reads as follows: TGTGCCAGCAGCGTGCCGGGGGACACAGATACGCAGTATTTT. This encodes CASSVPGDTDTQYF.